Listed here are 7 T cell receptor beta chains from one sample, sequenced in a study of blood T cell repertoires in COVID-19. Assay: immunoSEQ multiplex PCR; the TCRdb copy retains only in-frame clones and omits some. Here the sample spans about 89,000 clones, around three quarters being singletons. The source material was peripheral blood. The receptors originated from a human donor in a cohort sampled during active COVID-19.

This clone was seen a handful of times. The CDR3 nucleotides are TGTGCCAGCAGCTTAGTGGGGACTAGCGGGAAAGAGCAGTACTTC. This gives the protein CASSLVGTSGKEQYF. The V gene is TRBV7-8, the J gene TRBJ2-7; 13 positions agree with TRBD2. The V gene end was trimmed by 1 base and the J gene end by 7 bases; junction bases not matched to a gene: 4. Germline CDR1 SGHVS, CDR2 FQNEAQ. The CDR3 is made up of 15 amino acids. Supplemented by reference TRBV7-8 and TRBJ2-7, the full variable domain reads GAGVSQSPRYKVAKRGQDVALRCDPISGHVSLFWYQQALGQGPEFLTYFQNEAQLDKSGLPSDRFFAERPEGSVSTLKIQRTQQEDSAVYLCASSLVGTSGKEQYFGPGTRLTVT.

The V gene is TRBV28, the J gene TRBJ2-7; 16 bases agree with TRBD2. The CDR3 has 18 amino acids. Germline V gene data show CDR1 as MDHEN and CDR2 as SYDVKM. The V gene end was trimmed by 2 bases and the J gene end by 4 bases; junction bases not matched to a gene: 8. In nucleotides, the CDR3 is TGTGCCAGCAGTTTAAGGGCCGGGACTAGCGGGAGGGTGTACGAGCAGTACTTC. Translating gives CASSLRAGTSGRVYEQYF. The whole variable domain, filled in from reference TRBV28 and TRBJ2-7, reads DVKVTQSSRYLVKRTGEKVFLECVQDMDHENMFWYRQDPGLGLRLIYFSYDVKMKEKGDIPEGYSVSREKKERFSLILESASTNQTSMYLCASSLRAGTSGRVYEQYFGPGTRLTVT.

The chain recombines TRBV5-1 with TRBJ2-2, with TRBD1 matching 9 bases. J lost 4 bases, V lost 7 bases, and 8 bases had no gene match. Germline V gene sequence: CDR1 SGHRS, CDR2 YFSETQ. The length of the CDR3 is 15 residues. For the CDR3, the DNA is TGCGCCAGCGGGATGGTACAGGGGGCCACCGGGGAGCTGTTTTTT. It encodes CASGMVQGATGELFF.

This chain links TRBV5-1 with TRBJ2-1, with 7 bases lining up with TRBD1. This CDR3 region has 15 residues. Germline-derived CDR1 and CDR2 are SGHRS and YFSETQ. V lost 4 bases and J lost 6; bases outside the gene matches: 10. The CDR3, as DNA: TGCGCCAGCAGCGGGCGACAGGGAATCGGCAATGAGCAGTTCTTC. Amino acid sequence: CASSGRQGIGNEQFF.

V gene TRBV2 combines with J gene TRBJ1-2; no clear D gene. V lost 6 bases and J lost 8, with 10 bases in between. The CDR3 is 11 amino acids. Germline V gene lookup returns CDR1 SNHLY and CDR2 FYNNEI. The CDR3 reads CASRNGGGYTF. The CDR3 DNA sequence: TGTGCCAGCAGGAACGGCGGAGGCTACACCTTC.

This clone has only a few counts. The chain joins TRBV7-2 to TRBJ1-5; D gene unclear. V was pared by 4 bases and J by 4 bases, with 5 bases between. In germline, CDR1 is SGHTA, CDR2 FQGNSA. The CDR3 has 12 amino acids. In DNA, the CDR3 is TGTGCCAGCAGCTATCTAAATCAGCCCCAGCATTTT. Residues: CASSYLNQPQHF.

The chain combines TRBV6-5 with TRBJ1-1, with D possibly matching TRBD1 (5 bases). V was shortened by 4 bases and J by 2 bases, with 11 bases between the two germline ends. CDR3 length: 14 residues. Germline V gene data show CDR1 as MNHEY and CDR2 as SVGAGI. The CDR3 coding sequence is TGTGCCAGCAGTTTGGAGGGGTTTAACACTGAAGCTTTCTTT. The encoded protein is CASSLEGFNTEAFF.